This TCR beta chain derives from a study of blood T cell repertoires in COVID-19. Generated by immunoSEQ multiplex PCR, the TCRdb table keeps only in-frame clones and is missing some. The table lists 150,000 to 160,000 clones, about 80% of them singletons. The CDR3 contains 14 residues. Trimming cost V 11 bases and J 8 bases, with 24 bases left between them. Germline V gene data show CDR1 as SEHNR and CDR2 as FQNEAQ (reference sequence). V usage is TRBV7-9 and J usage is TRBJ1-2, with D hard to call. Specimen: peripheral blood. This TCR came from a man in his fifties or sixties with acute or convalescent COVID-19. This chain's CDR3 is CAFPNSGVTGGYTF. The DNA for the CDR3 is TGTGCCTTTCCAAACTCCGGGGTTACGGGGGGCTACACCTTC.